These 8 T cell receptor beta chains share one sample of origin, sequenced in a study of cytomegalovirus exposure and HLA in healthy donors. TCRdb's copy holds only in-frame clones and misses some; the assay was immunoSEQ multiplex PCR. This table has about 160,000 clones, roughly 95% appearing once. Sequences were obtained from PBMCs. The receptors shown here come from a woman in her late teens or twenties in good health and CMV-seronegative.

The chain carries TRBV5-4 and TRBJ2-2; 7 nucleotides align to TRBD2. Germline assignment: CDR1 SGHNT and CDR2 YYREEE (reference sequence). The CDR3 runs to 16 residues. V trimming: 4 bases; J trimming: 6 bases; junction bases outside the gene matches: 12. The DNA of the CDR3 is TGTGCCAGCAGCATCTTAGGTGGTGCGGGGGCCGGGGAGCTGTTTTTT. Its translation: CASSILGGAGAGELFF.

The chain couples TRBV30 to TRBJ1-5, with D perhaps TRBD1 (6 bases). Germline V CDR1 and CDR2: GTSNPN, SVGIG (reference sequence). This CDR3 region has 14 residues. The germline V and J ends were trimmed by 0 bases and 5 bases, with 11 bases remaining between them. The chain's CDR3 is CAWSVGGNDQPQHF. The CDR3 DNA reads as TGTGCCTGGAGTGTAGGGGGAAATGATCAGCCCCAGCATTTT.

This chain connects TRBV5-4 to TRBJ1-1; D is perhaps TRBD1 (6 bases). The germline V gene has CDR1 SGHNT and CDR2 YYREEE (reference sequence). The V end lost 0 bases, the J end lost 1 base, and 13 bases lay between the germline ends. The CDR3 loop spans 16 amino acids. CDR3 bases: TGTGCCAGCAGCTTGGAGCCCACCAGGGGGAACACTGAAGCTTTCTTT. Its translation: CASSLEPTRGNTEAFF.

V and J are TRBV2 and TRBJ1-1; 7 bases are shared with TRBD1. Germline lookup yields CDR1 SNHLY and CDR2 FYNNEI. Trimming removed 6 bases from V and 4 bases from J; junction bases left unmatched: 8. This CDR3 contains 14 residues. The CDR3 DNA reads as TGTGCCAGCAGCTATACAGGGGCCGCCACTGAAGCTTTCTTT. It translates to CASSYTGAATEAFF.

This sequence joins TRBV7-3 and TRBJ1-2; TRBD1 aligns across 9 bases. Germline CDR1 is SGHTA and CDR2 is FQGTGA. This CDR3 has 15 amino acids. V dropped 8 bases and J dropped 1; count of bases not matched to a gene: 8. The CDR3 nucleotides are TGTGCCAGCTCCTTGCGGACAGGGGATAACTATGGCTACACCTTC. It yields the protein CASSLRTGDNYGYTF.

The J gene is TRBJ1-1, the V gene TRBV7-3; D ambiguous. The CDR3 is 13 residues long. The ends were cut back, 0 bases at V and 6 bases at J, with 8 bases in the middle. CDR1 and CDR2 (germline): SGHTA, FQGTGA. In DNA form, the CDR3 reads TGTGCCAGCAGCTTAACCAGTTACGCTGAAGCTTTCTTT. As protein: CASSLTSYAEAFF.

The V gene is TRBV6-6, the J gene TRBJ1-2; tentatively, D is TRBD1 (6 bases). The germline V gene has CDR1 MNHNY and CDR2 SVGAGI (reference sequence). V was cut by 0 bases and J by 1 base, with 9 bases left in between. The CDR3 is 15 amino acids. The CDR3 region has the DNA TGTGCCAGCAGTTACTCGCAGGGGATTAACTATGGCTACACCTTC. It translates to CASSYSQGINYGYTF.

The V and J genes are TRBV7-9 and TRBJ2-7, with TRBD1 as a possible D gene (6 bases). Trimming pared 5 bases from V and 5 bases from J, leaving 16 bases between. Per the germline V gene, CDR1 is SEHNR and CDR2 is FQNEAQ (reference sequence). This CDR3 spans 14 amino acids. CDR3 in amino acids: CASSPYRDPNEQYF. The CDR3 coding sequence is TGTGCCAGCAGCCCATACAGGGACCCTAACGAGCAGTACTTC.